The 6 T cell receptor beta chains in this list originate from one sample, sequenced in a study of T cells expressing NK-cell markers. No DNA is given; TCRdb re-called the 5' RACE reads and lists each CDR3 protein once. The repertoire shows about 160,000 distinct CDR3 sequences; the top ten hold approximately 17%. Sequencing was carried out using blood T cells: a sorted CD56 or NKG2C T cell subset, CD4+ or CD8+ T cells, or bulk PBMC T cells (not recorded which). The receptor set was obtained from a woman between 18 and 75 years old in good health.

This chain links TRBV5-1 with TRBJ2-4. The CDR3 runs 13 residues. Germline CDR1 SGHRS, CDR2 YFSETQ. This CDR3 reads CASSLDHENIQYF.

The V and J genes are TRBV7-2 and TRBJ2-5; TCRdb calls TRBD1, which cannot be checked without DNA. The germline V gene encodes CDR1 SGHTA and CDR2 FQGNSA. The CDR3 has 16 amino acids. The CDR3 sequence is CASSLYPGGSKETQYF.

This chain links TRBV4-1 with TRBJ1-2; TCRdb proposes TRBD1, but this gene call is untestable without DNA. The CDR3 extends over 13 amino acids. CDR1 MGHRA and CDR2 YSYEKL come from the germline V gene. The CDR3 sequence: CASSQEAGGGYTF.

The gene calls are TRBV5-1 and TRBJ2-7; with no DNA, the TCRdb D assignment of TRBD1 cannot be verified. This CDR3 spans 14 amino acids. Per the germline V gene, CDR1 is SGHRS and CDR2 is YFSETQ. The chain's CDR3 is CASSPGTHTYEQYF.

The rearrangement joins TRBV5-1 to TRBJ1-6; TCRdb lists TRBD1, though no DNA is available to test this call. Germline lookup yields CDR1 SGHRS and CDR2 YFSETQ. There are 13 residues in the CDR3. The CDR3 loop is CASSDRDNSPLHF.

The chain uses TRBV20-1 and TRBJ2-5; TCRdb indicates TRBD2, and absent DNA this call remains unverified. The CDR3 spans 15 residues. Per germline, CDR1 DFQATT and CDR2 SNEGSKA (reference sequence). The CDR3 loop reads CSARDLREAVETQYF.